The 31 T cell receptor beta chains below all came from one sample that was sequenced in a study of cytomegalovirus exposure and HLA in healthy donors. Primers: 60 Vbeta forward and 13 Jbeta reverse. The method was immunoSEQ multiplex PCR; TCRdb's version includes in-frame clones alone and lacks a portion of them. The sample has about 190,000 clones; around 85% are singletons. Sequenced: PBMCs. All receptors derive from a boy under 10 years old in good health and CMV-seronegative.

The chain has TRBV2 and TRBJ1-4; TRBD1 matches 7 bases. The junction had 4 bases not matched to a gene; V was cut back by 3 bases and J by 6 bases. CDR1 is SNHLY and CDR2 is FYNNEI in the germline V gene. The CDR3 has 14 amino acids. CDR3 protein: CASSDGTVHEKLFF. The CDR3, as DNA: TGTGCCAGCAGTGATGGGACAGTACATGAAAAACTGTTTTTT. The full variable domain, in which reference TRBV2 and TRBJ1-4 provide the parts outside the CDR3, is EPEVTQTPSHQVTQMGQEVILRCVPISNHLYFYWYRQILGQKVEFLVSFYNNEISEKSEIFDDQFSVERPDGSNFTLKIRSTKLEDSAMYFCASSDGTVHEKLFFGSGTQLSVL.

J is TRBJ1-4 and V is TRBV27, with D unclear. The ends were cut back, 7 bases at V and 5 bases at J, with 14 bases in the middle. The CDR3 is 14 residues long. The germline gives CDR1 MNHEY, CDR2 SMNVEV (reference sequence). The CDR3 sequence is CASKRGYGNEKLFF. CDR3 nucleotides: TGTGCCAGCAAAAGAGGTTACGGGAATGAAAAACTGTTTTTT. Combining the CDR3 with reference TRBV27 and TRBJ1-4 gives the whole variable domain EAQVTQNPRYLITVTGKKLTVTCSQNMNHEYMSWYRQDPGLGLRQIYYSMNVEVTDKGDVPEGYKVSRKEKRNFPLILESPSPNQTSLYFCASKRGYGNEKLFFGSGTQLSVL.

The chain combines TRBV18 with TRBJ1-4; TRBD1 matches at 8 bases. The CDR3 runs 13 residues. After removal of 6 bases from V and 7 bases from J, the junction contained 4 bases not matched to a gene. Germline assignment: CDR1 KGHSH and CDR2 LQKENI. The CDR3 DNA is TGTGCCAGCTCTCCGGACAGGGTTGAAAAACTGTTTTTT. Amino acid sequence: CASSPDRVEKLFF.

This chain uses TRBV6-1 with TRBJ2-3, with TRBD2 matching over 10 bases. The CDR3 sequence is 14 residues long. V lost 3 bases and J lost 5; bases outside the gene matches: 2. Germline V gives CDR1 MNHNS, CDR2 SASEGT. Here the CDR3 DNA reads TGTGCCAGCAGTGAGTCTAGCGGGGGAGATACGCAGTATTTT. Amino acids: CASSESSGGDTQYF.

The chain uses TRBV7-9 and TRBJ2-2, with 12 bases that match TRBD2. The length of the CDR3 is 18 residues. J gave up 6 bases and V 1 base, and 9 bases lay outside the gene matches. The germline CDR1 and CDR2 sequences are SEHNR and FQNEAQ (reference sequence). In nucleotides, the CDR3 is TGTGCCAGCAGCTTAGATCGACTAGCGGGAGTTTTGGCCGGGGAGCTGTTTTTT. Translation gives CASSLDRLAGVLAGELFF.

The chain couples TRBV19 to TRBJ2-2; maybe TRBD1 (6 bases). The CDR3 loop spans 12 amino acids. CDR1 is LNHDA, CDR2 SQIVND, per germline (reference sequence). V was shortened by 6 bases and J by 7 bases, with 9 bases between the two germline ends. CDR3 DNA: TGTGCCAGTAGCGAAGGGGGCGGGGAGCTGTTTTTT. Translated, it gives CASSEGGGELFF.

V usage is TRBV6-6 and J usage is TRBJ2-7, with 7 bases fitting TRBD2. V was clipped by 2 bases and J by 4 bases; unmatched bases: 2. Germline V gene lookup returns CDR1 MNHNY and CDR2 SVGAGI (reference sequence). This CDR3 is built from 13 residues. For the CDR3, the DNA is TGTGCCAGCAGTTACGGACTAGGATACGAGCAGTACGTC. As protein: CASSYGLGYEQYV.

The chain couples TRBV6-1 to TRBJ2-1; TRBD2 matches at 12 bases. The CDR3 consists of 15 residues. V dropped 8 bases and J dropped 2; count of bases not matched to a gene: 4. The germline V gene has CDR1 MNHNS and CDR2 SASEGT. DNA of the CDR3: TGTGCCAGCCTACCTAGCGGGGGGGCCTACAATGAGCAGTTCTTC. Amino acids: CASLPSGGAYNEQFF.

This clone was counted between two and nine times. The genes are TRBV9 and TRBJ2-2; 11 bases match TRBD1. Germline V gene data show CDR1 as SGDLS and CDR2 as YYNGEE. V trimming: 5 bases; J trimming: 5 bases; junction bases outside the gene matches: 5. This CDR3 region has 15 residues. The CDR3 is CASSGTGGGTGELFF. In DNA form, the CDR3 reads TGTGCCAGCAGTGGGACAGGGGGGGGGACCGGGGAGCTGTTTTTT.

The DNA of the CDR3 is TGTGCCATCAGTGACATGGCAGGCAAGTTCCAAGAGACCCAGTACTTC. Protein sequence: CAISDMAGKFQETQYF. This chain joins TRBV10-3 and TRBJ2-5, with D uncertain. The V gene's germline CDR1 is ENHRY and CDR2 SYGVKD. The CDR3 totals 16 residues. V lost 3 bases, J lost 1 base, and 15 bases lay in between.

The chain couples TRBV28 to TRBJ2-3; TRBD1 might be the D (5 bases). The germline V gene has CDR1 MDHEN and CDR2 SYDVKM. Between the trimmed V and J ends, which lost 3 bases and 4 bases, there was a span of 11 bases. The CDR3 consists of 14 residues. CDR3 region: CASSFQGGPDTQYF. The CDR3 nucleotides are TGTGCCAGCAGTTTCCAGGGTGGGCCAGATACGCAGTATTTT.

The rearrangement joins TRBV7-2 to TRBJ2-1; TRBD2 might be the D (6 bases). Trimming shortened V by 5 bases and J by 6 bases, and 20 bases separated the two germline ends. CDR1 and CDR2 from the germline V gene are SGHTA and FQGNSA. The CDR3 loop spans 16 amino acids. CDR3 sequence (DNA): TGTGCCAGCAGCCCCCAGGGACTGGGTTTTTTCAATGAGCAGTTCTTC. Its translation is CASSPQGLGFFNEQFF.

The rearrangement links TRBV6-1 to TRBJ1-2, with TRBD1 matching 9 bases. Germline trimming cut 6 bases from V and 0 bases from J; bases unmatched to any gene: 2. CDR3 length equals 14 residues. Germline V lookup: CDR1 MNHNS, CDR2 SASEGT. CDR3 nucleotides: TGTGCCAGCAGACGGACAGGGGCTAACTATGGCTACACCTTC. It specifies CASRRTGANYGYTF.

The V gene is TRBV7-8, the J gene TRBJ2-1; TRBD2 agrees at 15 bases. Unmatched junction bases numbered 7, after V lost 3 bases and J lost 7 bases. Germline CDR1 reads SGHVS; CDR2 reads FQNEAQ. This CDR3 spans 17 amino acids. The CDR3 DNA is TGTGCCAGCAGCTTCCGCGGGGGACTAGCGGGGGGAAATGAGCAGTTCTTC. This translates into CASSFRGGLAGGNEQFF.

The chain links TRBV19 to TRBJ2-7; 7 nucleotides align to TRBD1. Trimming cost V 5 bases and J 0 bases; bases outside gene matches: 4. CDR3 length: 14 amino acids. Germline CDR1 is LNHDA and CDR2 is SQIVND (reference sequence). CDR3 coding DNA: TGTGCCAGTAGTCCTGGGGACAGCTCCTACGAGCAGTACTTC. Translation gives CASSPGDSSYEQYF. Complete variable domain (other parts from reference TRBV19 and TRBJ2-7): DGGITQSPKYLFRKEGQNVTLSCEQNLNHDAMYWYRQDPGQGLRLIYYSQIVNDFQKGDIAEGYSVSREKKESFPLTVTSAQKNPTAFYLCASSPGDSSYEQYFGPGTRLTVT.

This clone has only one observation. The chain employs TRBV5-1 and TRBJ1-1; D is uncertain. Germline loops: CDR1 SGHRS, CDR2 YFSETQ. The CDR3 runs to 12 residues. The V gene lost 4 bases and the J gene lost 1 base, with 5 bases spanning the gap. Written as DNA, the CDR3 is TGCGCCAGCAGCATCAAGAACACTGAAGCTTTCTTT. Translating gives CASSIKNTEAFF. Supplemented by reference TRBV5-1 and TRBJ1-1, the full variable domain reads KAGVTQTPRYLIKTRGQQVTLSCSPISGHRSVSWYQQTPGQGLQFLFEYFSETQRNKGNFPGRFSGRQFSNSRSEMNVSTLELGDSALYLCASSIKNTEAFFGQGTRLTVV.

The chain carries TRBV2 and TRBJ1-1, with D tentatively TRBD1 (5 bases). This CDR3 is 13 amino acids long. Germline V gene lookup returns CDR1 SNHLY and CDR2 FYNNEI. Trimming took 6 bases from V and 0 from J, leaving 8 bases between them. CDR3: CASRGQVNTEAFF. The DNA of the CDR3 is TGTGCCAGCAGAGGACAAGTGAACACTGAAGCTTTCTTT.

The CDR3 sequence: CASSPPGGPGTGELFF. DNA of the CDR3: TGTGCCAGCAGCCCCCCCGGGGGGCCAGGGACCGGGGAGCTGTTTTTT. This chain joins TRBV7-3 and TRBJ2-2, with D perhaps TRBD2 (7 bases). The CDR3 spans 16 residues. V was clipped by 5 bases and J by 5 bases, with 18 bases between them. Germline V CDR1 and CDR2: SGHTA, FQGTGA.

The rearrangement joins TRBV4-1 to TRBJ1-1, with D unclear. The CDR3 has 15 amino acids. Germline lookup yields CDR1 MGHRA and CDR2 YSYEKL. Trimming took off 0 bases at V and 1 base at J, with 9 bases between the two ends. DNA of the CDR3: TGCGCCAGCAGCCAAGAAACGGGAAGGAACACTGAAGCTTTCTTT. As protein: CASSQETGRNTEAFF.

The CDR3 reads CASSPNLLAPYNEQFF. DNA for the CDR3: TGTGCCAGCAGCCCCAACCTGCTGGCCCCCTACAATGAGCAGTTCTTC. The rearrangement uses TRBV9 and TRBJ2-1; D is unclear. The CDR3 totals 16 residues. The V and J ends lost 4 bases and 2 bases respectively, with 16 bases between them. Germline V gene data show CDR1 as SGDLS and CDR2 as YYNGEE.

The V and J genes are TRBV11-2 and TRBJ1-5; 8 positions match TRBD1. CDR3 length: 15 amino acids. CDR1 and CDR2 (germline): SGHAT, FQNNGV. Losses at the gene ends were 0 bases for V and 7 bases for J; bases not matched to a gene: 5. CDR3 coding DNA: TGTGCCAGCAGCTTAGACAGGGGGCGGGGGCAGCCCCAGCATTTT. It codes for CASSLDRGRGQPQHF.

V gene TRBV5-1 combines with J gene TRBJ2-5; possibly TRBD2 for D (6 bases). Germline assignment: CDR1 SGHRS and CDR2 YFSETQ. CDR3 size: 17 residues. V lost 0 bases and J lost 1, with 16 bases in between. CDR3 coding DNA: TGCGCCAGCAGCTTGGGAGGGTTGGCGGGGTCCCAAGAGACCCAGTACTTC. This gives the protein CASSLGGLAGSQETQYF.

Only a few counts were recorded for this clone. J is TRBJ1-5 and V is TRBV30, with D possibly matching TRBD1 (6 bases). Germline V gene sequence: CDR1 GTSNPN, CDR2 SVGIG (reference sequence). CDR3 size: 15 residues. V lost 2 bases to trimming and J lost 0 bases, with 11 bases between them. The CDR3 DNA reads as TGTGCCTGGAGTTTGGGACACTATAGCAATCAGCCCCAGCATTTT. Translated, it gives CAWSLGHYSNQPQHF.

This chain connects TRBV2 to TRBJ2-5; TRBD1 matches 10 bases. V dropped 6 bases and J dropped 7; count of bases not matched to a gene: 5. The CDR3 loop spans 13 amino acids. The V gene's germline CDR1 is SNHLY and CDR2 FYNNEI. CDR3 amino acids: CASRPGQGMTQYF. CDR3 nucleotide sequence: TGTGCCAGCAGGCCGGGACAGGGGATGACCCAGTACTTC.

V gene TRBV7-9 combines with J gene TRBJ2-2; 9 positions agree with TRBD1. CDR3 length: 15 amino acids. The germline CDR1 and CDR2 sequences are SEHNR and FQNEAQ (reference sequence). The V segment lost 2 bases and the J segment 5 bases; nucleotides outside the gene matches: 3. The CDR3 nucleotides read TGTGCCAGCAGCTTATGGGACAGGGAAACCGGGGAGCTGTTTTTT. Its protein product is CASSLWDRETGELFF.

The CDR3 region has the DNA TGTGCCAGCAGGCGCCCGGGGGAAAAACTGTTTTTT. Amino acids: CASRRPGEKLFF. This chain connects TRBV6-1 to TRBJ1-4; D remains unclear. Germline V gene sequence: CDR1 MNHNS, CDR2 SASEGT. V lost 6 bases to trimming and J lost 8 bases, with 10 bases between them. The CDR3 spans 12 residues.

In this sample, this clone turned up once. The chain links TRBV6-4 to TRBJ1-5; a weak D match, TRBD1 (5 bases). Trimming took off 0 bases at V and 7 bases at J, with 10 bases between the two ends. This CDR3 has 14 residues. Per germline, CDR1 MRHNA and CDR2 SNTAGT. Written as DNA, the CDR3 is TGTGCCAGCAGTGACTCGGGGGGTTTCCAGCCCCAGCATTTT. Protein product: CASSDSGGFQPQHF.

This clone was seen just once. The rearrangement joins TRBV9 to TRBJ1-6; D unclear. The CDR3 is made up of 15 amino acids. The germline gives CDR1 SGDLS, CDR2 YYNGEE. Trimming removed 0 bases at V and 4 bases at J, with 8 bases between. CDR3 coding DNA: TGTGCCAGCAGCGTAGGGGCGCCTTATAATTCACCCCTCCACTTT. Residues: CASSVGAPYNSPLHF.

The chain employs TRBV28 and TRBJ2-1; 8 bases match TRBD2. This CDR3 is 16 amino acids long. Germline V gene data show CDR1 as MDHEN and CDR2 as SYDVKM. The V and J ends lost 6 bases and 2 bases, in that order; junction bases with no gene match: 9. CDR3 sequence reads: CASRPNRGGAYNEQFF. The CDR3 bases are TGTGCCAGCAGACCTAATCGGGGGGGGGCCTACAATGAGCAGTTCTTC.

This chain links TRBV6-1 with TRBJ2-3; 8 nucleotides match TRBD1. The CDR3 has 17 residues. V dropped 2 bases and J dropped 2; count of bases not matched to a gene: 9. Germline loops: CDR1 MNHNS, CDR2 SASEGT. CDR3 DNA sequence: TGTGCCAGCAGTGAAAGCTGGGCAGGGGGCACCACAGATACGCAGTATTTT. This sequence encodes CASSESWAGGTTDTQYF.

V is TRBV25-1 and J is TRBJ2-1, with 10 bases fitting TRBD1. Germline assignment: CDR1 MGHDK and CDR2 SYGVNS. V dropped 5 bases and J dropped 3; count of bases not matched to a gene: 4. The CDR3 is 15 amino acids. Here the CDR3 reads CASSSDRGVYNEQFF. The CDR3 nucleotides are TGTGCCAGCAGTTCGGACAGGGGGGTCTACAATGAGCAGTTCTTC.